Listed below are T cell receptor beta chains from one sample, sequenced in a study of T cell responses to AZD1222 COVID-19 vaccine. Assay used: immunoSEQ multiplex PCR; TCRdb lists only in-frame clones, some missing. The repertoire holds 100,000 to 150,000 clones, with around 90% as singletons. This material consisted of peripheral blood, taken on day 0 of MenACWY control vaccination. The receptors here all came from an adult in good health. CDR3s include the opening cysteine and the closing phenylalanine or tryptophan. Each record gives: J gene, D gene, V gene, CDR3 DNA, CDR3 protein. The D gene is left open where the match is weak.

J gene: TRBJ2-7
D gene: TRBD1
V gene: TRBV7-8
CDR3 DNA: TGTGCCAGCAGTTTGGACAGGGGAGGCTCCTACGAGCAGTACTTC
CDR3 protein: CASSLDRGGSYEQYF

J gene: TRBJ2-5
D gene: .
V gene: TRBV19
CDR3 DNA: TGTGCCAGTAGCTTGGGTGGGGCCTCACGAGCCGAGACCCAGTACTTC
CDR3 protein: CASSLGGASRAETQYF

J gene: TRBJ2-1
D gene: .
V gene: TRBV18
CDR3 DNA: TGTGCCAGCTCACCTGCCGGGACAAACACCTACAATGAGCAGTTCTTC
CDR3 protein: CASSPAGTNTYNEQFF

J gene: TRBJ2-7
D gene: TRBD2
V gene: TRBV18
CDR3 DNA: TGTGCCAGCTCACCCCGGACTAGCGGGAACGCAAACGAGCAGTACTTC
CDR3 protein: CASSPRTSGNANEQYF

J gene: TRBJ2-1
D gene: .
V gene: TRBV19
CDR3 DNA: TGTGCCAGTAGTATTGAGGGAGCCACCAGCTCCTACAATGAGCAGTTCTTC
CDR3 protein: CASSIEGATSSYNEQFF

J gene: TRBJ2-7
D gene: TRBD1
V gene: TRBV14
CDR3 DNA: TGTGCCAGCAGCCTCATCACCGGGACAGTAAATTCCCAACAGTACTTC
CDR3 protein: CASSLITGTVNSQQYF

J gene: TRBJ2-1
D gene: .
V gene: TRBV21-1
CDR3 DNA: TGTGCCAGCAGATCCCATCTAGCGGGAGATAATGAGCAGTTCTTC
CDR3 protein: CASRSHLAGDNEQFF

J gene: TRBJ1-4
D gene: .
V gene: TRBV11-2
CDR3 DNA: TGTGCCAGCAGCTCCCCAGGAAGCGGGAGAGAAAAACTGTTTTTT
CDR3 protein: CASSSPGSGREKLFF

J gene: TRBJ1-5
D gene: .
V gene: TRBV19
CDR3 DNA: TGTGCCAGTAGTATGTCCCACGACAGCTCCAATCAGCCCCAGCATTTT
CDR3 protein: CASSMSHDSSNQPQHF

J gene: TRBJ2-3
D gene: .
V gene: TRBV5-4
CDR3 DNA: TGTGCCAGCAGCTTGTTTGTGAGTAATACGCAGTATTTT
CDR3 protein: CASSLFVSNTQYF

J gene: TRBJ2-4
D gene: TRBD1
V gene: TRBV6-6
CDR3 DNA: TGTGCCAGCACTACAGGGGGCGGCAAAAACATTCAGTACTTC
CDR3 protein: CASTTGGGKNIQYF